The 21 T cell receptor beta chains given below trace back to one sample, sequenced in a study of beta chain features in type 1 diabetes. All of the isolated RNA was reverse transcribed, so expressed TCRB transcripts were sequenced. Libraries were prepared by immunoSEQ multiplex PCR; TCRdb keeps only in-frame clonotypes and omits some of them. The sample includes about 140,000 clones, 6.9% of them seen just once. The sample comprised central memory CD4+ T cells from blood. All receptors come from a woman in her thirties in good health.

The chain couples TRBV5-1 to TRBJ2-7; 9 bases are shared with TRBD2. CDR1 SGHRS and CDR2 YFSETQ come from the germline V gene. Trimming took 1 base from V and 5 from J; bases not matched to a gene: 7. This CDR3 is 15 amino acids long. Here the CDR3 DNA reads TGCGCCAGCAGCTTGATAAGCGGGAGGACCAACGAGCAGTACTTC. As protein: CASSLISGRTNEQYF.

V usage is TRBV18 and J usage is TRBJ2-1; possibly TRBD1 for D (6 bases). The V gene's germline CDR1 is KGHSH and CDR2 LQKENI. The CDR3 consists of 14 residues. V dropped 3 bases and J dropped 10 bases, with 16 bases sitting between them. The CDR3 DNA sequence: TGTGCCAGCTCACCGGGGTTAGGGGGACCGGAGCAGTTCTTC. Protein sequence: CASSPGLGGPEQFF.

This clone appeared many times. The chain uses TRBV4-3 and TRBJ2-3; D possibly corresponds to TRBD2 (6 bases). Germline V gene lookup returns CDR1 LGHNA and CDR2 YSLEER. CDR3 length equals 17 residues. The ends were cut back, 0 bases at V and 4 bases at J, with 17 bases in the middle. The CDR3 nucleotides read TGCGCCAGCAGCCAAGATACTGTGGGAGGAGGGCCAGATACGCAGTATTTT. This translates into CASSQDTVGGGPDTQYF.

This clone was seen more than once but under ten times. The chain uses TRBV2 and TRBJ1-2, with D unresolved. The germline V and J ends were trimmed by 6 bases and 7 bases, with 9 bases remaining between them. The CDR3 runs 11 residues. From germline, CDR1 is SNHLY and CDR2 FYNNEI. The CDR3 reads CASSPDSGYTF. The CDR3 DNA is TGTGCCAGCAGCCCTGATAGTGGCTACACCTTC.

In regard to this clone: This same CDR3 is encoded by further DNA sequences in the sample. The CDR3 loop reads CASSTTGSNGYTF. In DNA, the CDR3 is TGCGCCAGCAGCACGACAGGGAGCAACGGCTACACCTTC. The V gene is TRBV5-1, the J gene TRBJ1-2, with 7 bases lining up with TRBD1. The junction had 8 bases not matched to a gene; V was cut back by 4 bases and J by 8 bases. The CDR3 sequence is 13 residues long. From germline, CDR1 is SGHRS and CDR2 YFSETQ. The variable domain in full, completed from reference TRBV5-1 and TRBJ1-2, reads KAGVTQTPRYLIKTRGQQVTLSCSPISGHRSVSWYQQTPGQGLQFLFEYFSETQRNKGNFPGRFSGRQFSNSRSEMNVSTLELGDSALYLCASSTTGSNGYTFGSGTRLTVV.

Only a few counts were recorded for this clone. V usage is TRBV4-2 and J usage is TRBJ2-1; 8 nucleotides line up with TRBD2. Germline V lookup: CDR1 LGHNA, CDR2 YNFKEQ. With 0 bases clipped from V and 4 bases from J, the junction kept 11 bases outside the gene matches. The CDR3 runs to 18 residues. The CDR3 spells CASSQDVLVLAVYNEQFF. CDR3 nucleotides: TGTGCCAGCAGCCAAGATGTTTTAGTACTAGCGGTTTACAATGAGCAGTTCTTC.

V is TRBV28 and J is TRBJ2-1, with 8 positions matching TRBD2. CDR1 is MDHEN, CDR2 SYDVKM, per germline. The CDR3 is made up of 15 amino acids. V shed 6 bases and J 4 bases; nucleotides not matched to a gene: 8. For the CDR3, the DNA is TGTGCCAGCAGGTACGGACTAGCCTTTTACAATGAGCAGTTCTTC. This encodes CASRYGLAFYNEQFF.

This clone showed up just a few times. The chain links TRBV4-2 to TRBJ1-3, with D perhaps TRBD1 (5 bases). Germline V gene data show CDR1 as LGHNA and CDR2 as YNFKEQ. The CDR3 covers 17 residues. V lost 0 bases, J lost 0 bases, and 12 bases lay in between. The CDR3 nucleotides are TGTGCCAGCAGCCAAGATCCGTGGGGCCGCTCTGGAAACACCATATATTTT. Its translation is CASSQDPWGRSGNTIYF.

This clone was seen more than once but under ten times. The chain carries TRBV25-1 and TRBJ2-2; tentatively, D is TRBD1 (6 bases). CDR3 length: 14 amino acids. Germline V gives CDR1 MGHDK, CDR2 SYGVNS. Trimming took 6 bases from V and 4 from J, leaving 12 bases between them. CDR3 residues: CASRETGRTGELFF. The CDR3 nucleotides are TGTGCCAGCAGGGAAACAGGGCGCACCGGGGAGCTGTTTTTT.

The table lists this clone with a few counts. This chain links TRBV28 with TRBJ1-1; weak D call: TRBD1 (6 bases). The length of the CDR3 is 18 residues. Trimming removed 3 bases from V and 0 bases from J, with 20 bases in between. Germline V gene data show CDR1 as MDHEN and CDR2 as SYDVKM. CDR3 amino acids: CASSFGSFRQGLNTEAFF. The CDR3 DNA is TGTGCCAGCAGTTTTGGTTCTTTCAGGCAGGGGTTGAACACTGAAGCTTTCTTT.

This clone turned up a few times. The sample holds other DNA sequences that translate to the same CDR3. This chain links TRBV30 with TRBJ2-3, with 13 bases lining up with TRBD2. Germline values: CDR1 GTSNPN, CDR2 SVGIG (reference sequence). V dropped 2 bases and J dropped 1; count of bases not matched to a gene: 3. This CDR3 contains 16 residues. CDR3 region: CAWSSGLAGGTDTQYF. Here the CDR3 DNA reads TGTGCCTGGAGTTCAGGACTAGCGGGAGGCACAGATACGCAGTATTTT.

This clone has only a few counts. The J gene is TRBJ2-1, the V gene TRBV5-1; TRBD2 matches 12 bases. The CDR3 totals 16 residues. The trim removed 8 bases at V and 8 bases at J, leaving 14 bases unmatched. Germline lookup yields CDR1 SGHRS and CDR2 YFSETQ. The DNA for the CDR3 is TGCGCCAGGCCCGGACTAGCGGGACCCTGTTTCTATGAGCAGTTCTTC. It yields the protein CARPGLAGPCFYEQFF.

CDR3 DNA sequence: TGTGCCACCAGCAAGACAGGGGTAGTAAATCAGCCCCAGCATTTT. Translating gives CATSKTGVVNQPQHF. This rearrangement joins TRBV15 to TRBJ1-5; 8 bases are shared with TRBD1. In germline, CDR1 is LNHNV, CDR2 YYDKDF (reference sequence). There are 15 residues in the CDR3. V gave up 4 bases and J gave up 4 bases; unmatched junction bases: 6.

The rearrangement joins TRBV7-2 to TRBJ2-5; TRBD2 aligns across 9 bases. J was trimmed by 3 bases and V by 5 bases; bases with no gene match: 7. The CDR3 contains 15 residues. CDR1 and CDR2 from the germline V gene are SGHTA and FQGNSA. Written as DNA, the CDR3 is TGTGCCAGCAGCCCAAATAGCGGGGGTAAAGAGACCCAGTACTTC. Translating gives CASSPNSGGKETQYF.

This clone was counted at least ten times. CDR3 coding DNA: TGTGCCAGCAGTGAGCAGGGGGAGAGGAATGAAAAACTGTTTTTT. Encoded protein: CASSEQGERNEKLFF. The V call is TRBV2, the J call TRBJ1-4; 7 bases match TRBD1. CDR1 is SNHLY, CDR2 FYNNEI, per germline. V lost 3 bases, J lost 5 bases, and 6 bases stayed unmatched. This CDR3 has 15 amino acids.

This clone has a handful of counts. The junction and the germline gene differ at one end; a read error may be behind it. The CDR3 sequence is CASSSRTGGETQYF. CDR3 nucleotides: TGTGCTAGCAGCTCTCGGACAGGGGGCGAGACCCAGTACTTC. The V call is TRBV7-7, the J call TRBJ2-5, with 11 bases identical to TRBD1. In germline, CDR1 is SSHAT, CDR2 FNYEAQ (reference sequence). The CDR3 length is 14 residues.

The V gene is TRBV15, the J gene TRBJ2-7, with D perhaps matching TRBD1 (5 bases). CDR1 and CDR2 from the germline V gene are LNHNV and YYDKDF (reference sequence). The CDR3 runs 14 residues. V was pared by 0 bases and J by 2 bases, with 8 bases between. This CDR3 reads CATSRDRAAYEQYF. The CDR3 DNA is TGTGCCACCAGCAGAGACAGGGCGGCCTACGAGCAGTACTTC.

The gene calls are TRBV29-1 and TRBJ1-1, with D perhaps TRBD1 (6 bases). In germline, CDR1 is SQVTM, CDR2 ANQGSEA. V lost 7 bases to trimming and J lost 2 bases, with 14 bases between them. The CDR3 sequence is 13 residues long. CDR3 protein: CSGGEGGNTEAFF. The CDR3, as DNA: TGCAGCGGTGGTGAAGGGGGAAACACTGAAGCTTTCTTT.

The J gene is TRBJ1-1, the V gene TRBV28; D is possibly TRBD1 (6 bases). This CDR3 region has 14 residues. Germline V gene lookup returns CDR1 MDHEN and CDR2 SYDVKM. V gave up 8 bases and J gave up 4 bases, with 17 bases separating them. CDR3 bases: TGTGCCAGCCTCCTTCCAGGGGAAATCACTGAAGCTTTCTTT. As protein: CASLLPGEITEAFF.

The chain links TRBV4-2 to TRBJ1-5; D may be TRBD1 (5 bases). Germline values: CDR1 LGHNA, CDR2 YNFKEQ. The CDR3 is made up of 15 amino acids. Trimming took off 0 bases at V and 6 bases at J, with 12 bases between the two ends. The CDR3 region has the DNA TGTGCCAGCAGCCAAGAGTTAGGGGAACGTCAGCCCCAGCATTTT. Translation: CASSQELGERQPQHF.

A few counts support this clone. The V gene is TRBV4-2, the J gene TRBJ2-1; D is ambiguous. Germline loops: CDR1 LGHNA, CDR2 YNFKEQ. The CDR3 has 18 amino acids. Trimming stripped 0 bases from V and 4 bases from J, with 19 bases between. CDR3 region: CASSQESQRVGAYNEQFF. The CDR3 coding sequence is TGTGCCAGCAGCCAAGAGAGTCAACGGGTGGGTGCATACAATGAGCAGTTCTTC.